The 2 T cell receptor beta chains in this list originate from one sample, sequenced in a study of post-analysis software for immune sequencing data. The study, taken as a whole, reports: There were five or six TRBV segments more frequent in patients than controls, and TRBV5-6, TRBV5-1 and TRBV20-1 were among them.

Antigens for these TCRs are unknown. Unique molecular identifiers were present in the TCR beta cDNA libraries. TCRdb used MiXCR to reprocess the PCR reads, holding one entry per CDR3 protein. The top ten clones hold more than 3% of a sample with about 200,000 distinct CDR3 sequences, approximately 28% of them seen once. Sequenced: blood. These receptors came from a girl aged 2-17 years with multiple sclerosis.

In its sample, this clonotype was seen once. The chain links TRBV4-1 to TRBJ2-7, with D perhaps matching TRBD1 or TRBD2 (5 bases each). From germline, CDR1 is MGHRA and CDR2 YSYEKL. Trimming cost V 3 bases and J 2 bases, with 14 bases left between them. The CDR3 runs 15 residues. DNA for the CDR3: TGCGCCAGCAGCCAGCCGGGACGGCGCCCCTACGAGCAGTACTTC. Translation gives CASSQPGRRPYEQYF.

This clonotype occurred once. The CDR3 sequence is CASSQDLKRHTDTQYF. Here the CDR3 DNA reads TGTGCCAGCAGCCAAGATCTTAAAAGGCACACAGATACGCAGTATTTT. The rearrangement joins TRBV3-1 to TRBJ2-3, with D uncertain. V lost 0 bases to trimming and J lost 2 bases, with 12 bases between them. CDR1 and CDR2 (germline): LGHDT, YNNKEL (reference sequence). The CDR3 length is 16 residues.